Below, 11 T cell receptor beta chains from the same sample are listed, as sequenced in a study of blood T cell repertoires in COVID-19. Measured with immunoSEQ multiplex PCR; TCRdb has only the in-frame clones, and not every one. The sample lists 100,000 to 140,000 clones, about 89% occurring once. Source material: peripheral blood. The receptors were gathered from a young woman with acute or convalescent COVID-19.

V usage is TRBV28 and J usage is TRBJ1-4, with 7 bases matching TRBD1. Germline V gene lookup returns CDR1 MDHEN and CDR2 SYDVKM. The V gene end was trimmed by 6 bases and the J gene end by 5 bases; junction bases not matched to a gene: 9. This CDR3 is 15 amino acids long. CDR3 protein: CASSGQAKSNEKLFF. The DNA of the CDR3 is TGTGCCAGCAGCGGACAGGCTAAATCCAATGAAAAACTGTTTTTT.

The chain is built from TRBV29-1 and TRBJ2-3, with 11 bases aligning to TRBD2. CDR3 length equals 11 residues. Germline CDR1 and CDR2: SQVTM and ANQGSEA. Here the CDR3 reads CSGTSGDTQYF. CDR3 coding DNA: TGCTCCGGGACTAGCGGAGATACGCAGTATTTT.

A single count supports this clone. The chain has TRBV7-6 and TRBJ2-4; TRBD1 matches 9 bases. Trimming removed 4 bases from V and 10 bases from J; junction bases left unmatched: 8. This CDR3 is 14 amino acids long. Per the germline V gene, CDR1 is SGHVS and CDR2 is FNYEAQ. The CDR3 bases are TGTGCCAGCAGCTCCGGGACAGGGTTGAGGATTCAGTACTTC. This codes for CASSSGTGLRIQYF. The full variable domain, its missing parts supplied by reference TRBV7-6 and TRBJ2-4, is GAGVSQSPRYKVTKRGQDVALRCDPISGHVSLYWYRQALGQGPEFLTYFNYEAQQDKSGLPNDRFSAERPEGSISTLTIQRTEQRDSAMYRCASSSGTGLRIQYFGAGTRLSVL.

CDR3 coding DNA: TGTGCCAGCAGTTACCTGACAGGGGGCGTTGAGGCCCAGCATTTT. Residues: CASSYLTGGVEAQHF. V usage is TRBV6-2 or TRBV6-3 and J usage is TRBJ1-5; 10 nucleotides match TRBD1. With 2 bases clipped from V and 11 bases from J, the junction kept 9 bases outside the gene matches. The CDR3 contains 15 residues. Germline CDR1 MNHEY, CDR2 SVGEGT.

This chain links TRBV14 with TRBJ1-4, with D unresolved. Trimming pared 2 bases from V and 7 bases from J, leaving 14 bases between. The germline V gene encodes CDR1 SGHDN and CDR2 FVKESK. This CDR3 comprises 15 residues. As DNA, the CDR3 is TGTGCCAGCAGCCAACTGGCTGGGTCTAGTGAAAAACTGTTTTTT. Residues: CASSQLAGSSEKLFF.

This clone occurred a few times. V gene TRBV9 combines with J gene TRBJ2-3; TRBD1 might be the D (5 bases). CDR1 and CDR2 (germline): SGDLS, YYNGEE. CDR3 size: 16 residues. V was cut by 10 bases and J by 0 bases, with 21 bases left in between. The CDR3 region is CAGENAGAHSTDTQYF. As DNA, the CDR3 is TGTGCCGGTGAAAATGCTGGGGCACATAGCACAGATACGCAGTATTTT.

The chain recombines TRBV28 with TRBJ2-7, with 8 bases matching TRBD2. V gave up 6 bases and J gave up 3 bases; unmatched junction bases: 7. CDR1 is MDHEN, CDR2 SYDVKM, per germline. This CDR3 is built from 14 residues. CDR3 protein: CASSGAGAVYEQYF. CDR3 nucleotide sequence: TGTGCCAGCAGCGGAGCGGGAGCTGTCTACGAGCAGTACTTC. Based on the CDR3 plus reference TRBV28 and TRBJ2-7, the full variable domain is DVKVTQSSRYLVKRTGEKVFLECVQDMDHENMFWYRQDPGLGLRLIYFSYDVKMKEKGDIPEGYSVSREKKERFSLILESASTNQTSMYLCASSGAGAVYEQYFGPGTRLTVT.

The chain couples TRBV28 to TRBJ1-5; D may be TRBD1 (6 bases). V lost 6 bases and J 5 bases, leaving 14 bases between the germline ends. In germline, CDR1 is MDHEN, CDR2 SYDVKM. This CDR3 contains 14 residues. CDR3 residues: CASRLQGNYQPQHF. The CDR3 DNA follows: TGTGCCAGCAGGCTACAGGGAAACTATCAGCCCCAGCATTTT. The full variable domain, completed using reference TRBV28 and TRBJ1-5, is DVKVTQSSRYLVKRTGEKVFLECVQDMDHENMFWYRQDPGLGLRLIYFSYDVKMKEKGDIPEGYSVSREKKERFSLILESASTNQTSMYLCASRLQGNYQPQHFGDGTRLSIL.

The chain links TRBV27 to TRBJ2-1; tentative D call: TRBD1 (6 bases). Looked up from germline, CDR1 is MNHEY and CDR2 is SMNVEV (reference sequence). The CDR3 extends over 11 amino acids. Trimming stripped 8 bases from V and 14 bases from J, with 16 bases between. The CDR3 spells CASHWGPREFF. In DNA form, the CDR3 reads TGTGCCAGCCATTGGGGGCCGCGGGAGTTCTTC.

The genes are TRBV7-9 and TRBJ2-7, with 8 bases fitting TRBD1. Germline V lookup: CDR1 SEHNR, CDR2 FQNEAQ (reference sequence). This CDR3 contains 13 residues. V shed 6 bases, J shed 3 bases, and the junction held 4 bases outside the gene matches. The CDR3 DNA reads TGTGCCAGCAGATCGGACAGGGACTACGAGCAGTACTTC. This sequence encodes CASRSDRDYEQYF.

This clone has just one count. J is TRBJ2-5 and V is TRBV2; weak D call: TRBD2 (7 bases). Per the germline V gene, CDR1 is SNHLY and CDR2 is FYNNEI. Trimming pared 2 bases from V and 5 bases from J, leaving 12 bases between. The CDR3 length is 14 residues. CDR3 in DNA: TGTGCCAGCAGTGAATGGGGGGGCCGGGAGACCCAGTACTTC. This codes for CASSEWGGRETQYF.